This is a list of T cell receptor beta chains from one sample in a study of T cells in Graves' hyperthyroidism and ophthalmopathy. MiXCR was run by TCRdb on the multiplex PCR reads, yielding one entry per CDR3 protein. The table shows 650,000 to 700,000 distinct CDR3 sequences, with 17% occurring only once. The sample taken for sequencing was blood. These receptors were taken from a man aged 45 to 65 with Graves' hyperthyroidism. Each CDR3 is given with its conserved first and last residue.

j_call	v_call	cdr3_aa
TRBJ1-4	TRBV10-3	CAISPAATNEKLFF
TRBJ2-3	TRBV28	CASSLIGAGGSTDTQYF
TRBJ2-7	TRBV28	CASSKGTSLSYEQYF
TRBJ2-7	TRBV3-1	CASSQASDRTYEQYF
TRBJ2-3	TRBV2	CASSAKFLAGGVADTQYF
TRBJ1-5	TRBV18	CASSAARDQPQHF
TRBJ1-5	TRBV2	CASSKNLNQPQHF
TRBJ2-1	TRBV24-1	CATSDARTNLASHEQFF
TRBJ2-7	TRBV2	CASTGDRFYEQYF
TRBJ2-1	TRBV13	CASTDEGTNEQFF
TRBJ1-2	TRBV12-3/TRBV12-4	CASSLKLGGYTF
TRBJ1-2	TRBV7-9	CASSLDHSTDTYGYTF
TRBJ2-1	TRBV28	CASTSVGLGVGEQFF
TRBJ1-4	TRBV20-1	CSARDGRAGEKLFF
TRBJ2-5	TRBV19	CASSPRVTLETQYF
TRBJ2-2	TRBV20-1	CSALALTNTGELFF
TRBJ2-2	TRBV28	CASSSWTSGSSGELFF
TRBJ2-1	TRBV7-2	CASSLVASGAYNEQFF
TRBJ1-1	TRBV30	CAWSLDRQAFF
TRBJ1-1	TRBV10-1	CASSRLVNTEAFF
TRBJ1-5	TRBV19	CASSIFRSTGQPQHF
TRBJ2-7	TRBV12-3/TRBV12-4	CASSTRQGLRHEQYF
TRBJ2-7	TRBV20-1	CSATGGAGYEQYF
TRBJ1-3	TRBV11-2	CASSRQATSGNTIYF
TRBJ2-7	TRBV2	CASSDASGNFNEQYF
TRBJ2-1	TRBV18	CASSPVAVNGHEQFF
TRBJ2-2	TRBV12-3/TRBV12-4	CASSFVIYGSEINSGELFF
TRBJ2-7	TRBV20-1	CSASMDEAVSYEQYF
TRBJ1-5	TRBV20-1	CSATRDTGQPQHF
TRBJ2-1	TRBV15	CATSRDKAENNEQFF
TRBJ1-1	TRBV28	CASSFPPWTLRSGEVEAFF
TRBJ2-5	TRBV3-1	CASSQGPGGSETQYF
TRBJ2-1	TRBV20-1	CSARGLTARHGFYNEQFF
TRBJ2-1	TRBV7-8	CASSLGLGHEQFF
TRBJ2-7	TRBV11-2	CASSSSNPYEQYF
TRBJ1-3	TRBV7-2	CASSLLQPGNTIYF
TRBJ2-1	TRBV27	CASSLRTGEQFF
TRBJ2-3	TRBV28	CASSDREADTQYF
TRBJ2-5	TRBV3-1	CASSLEGGERDQYF
TRBJ1-2	TRBV30	CAWSVAIRYGYTF
TRBJ2-1	TRBV19	CASSGLLAGKRDEQFF